This T cell receptor beta chain emerged from a study of blood T cell repertoires in COVID-19. Study-level background: COVID-19 samples, acute and convalescent, were from the United States, Italy and Spain.

Original data processing: Reference gene primer amplification in the assay estimated nucleated cell counts. Only in-frame clones appear in the TCRdb table, and some are missing; sequencing was by immunoSEQ multiplex PCR. The V and J calls and clone size are taken from that table; D and trimming were inferred from the DNA. This sample carries some 110,000 clones, around 79% of them seen once, and the ten largest clones take 2% to 3%. V lost 2 bases and J lost 5, with 10 bases in between. The CDR3 is made up of 13 amino acids. Germline assignment: CDR1 SEHNR and CDR2 FQNEAQ (reference sequence). The chain uses TRBV7-9 and TRBJ2-7; D might be TRBD1 (6 bases). The sequence was collected from a man aged 50-60 years with acute or convalescent COVID-19. The sequencing input was peripheral blood. The CDR3 region has the DNA TGTGCCAGCAGCTTATCACAGGGAGACGAGCAGTACTTC. As protein: CASSLSQGDEQYF.